This T cell receptor beta chain was observed in a study of blood T cell repertoires in COVID-19 (dated by TCRdb to about 2020). In terms of the full investigation: Samples from collaborators originated in the United States, Italy and Spain and spanned both the acute and convalescent phases of COVID-19. The prospective study material was composed of cDNA or gDNA derived from T cells, B-cell-depleted T cells, or PBMCs. Subjects who had been exposed to COVID-19, were actively infected with it, or had recovered from it provided the deeply sampled blood TCRbeta repertoires that made up the dataset. The repertoires were made available in a free public database intended to serve as a resource for research on the immune response to SARS-CoV-2. Samples were obtained from the ongoing ImmuneRACE study (first 160 participants) and from over 1,000 subjects provided by 6 global collaborators. The sample metadata nearly always contained a de-identified subject ID, COVID-19 status, age in years and sex. Where HLA class I and class II types were available, the types were taken from metadata supplied by the sample provider, not from assay-based typing.

Points on this clone: It lacks a known antigen. No much larger clone is present one base from it, and per-base qualities are unavailable.

Broader findings and caveats from the paper: How much clinical and demographic metadata was included differed by source and by participant, and the metadata was provided uncurated.

The immunoSEQ Assay, a bias-controlled multiplex PCR, was used to amplify TCRbeta CDR3 regions from genomic DNA. The original methods were these. The number of nucleated cells in each sample was estimated from the amplification of reference gene primers within the assay. Sequence reads were collapsed and filtered to measure the absolute abundance of every unique TCRbeta CDR3 rearrangement. For each sample, productive Simpson clonality was calculated as the square root of Simpson's diversity index across productive rearrangements. TCRdb mirrors the immuneACCESS table, restricted to in-frame sequences. Some clones are absent from its copies; in checked studies, under half trace to an unresolved V gene, and the reason for the others is unknown. The DNA gave D and trimming, while V, J and clone size come from that table. This sample holds 45,000 to 65,000 clones; about 90% were observed only once. The ten top clones hold approximately 3.7% of the sample.

Collaborating institutions collected whole blood in K2EDTA tubes following their own protocols. Collaborator samples were shipped for TCRbeta analysis as frozen whole blood, isolated PBMCs, or DNA extracted from either sample type. The CDR3 covers 13 residues, taking in both the cysteine and the phenylalanine. Left in the record is the CDR3 DNA by itself, 39 bases read in frame from the first base. Cut back by 3 bases and 9 bases, the V and J ends lie 15 bases apart. The germline V gene specifies SGHTA as CDR1 and FQGNSA as CDR2. The clonotype comes from a human donor in a cohort sampled during active COVID-19. The sequencing sample was made of peripheral blood. This chain joins TRBV7-2 to TRBJ2-7; matching of 6 bases hints at TRBD2 as the D gene. The CDR3 here reads CASSFPGTPGQYF. The nucleotides read TGTGCCAGCAGCTTCCCCGGGACTCCGGGGCAGTACTTC.